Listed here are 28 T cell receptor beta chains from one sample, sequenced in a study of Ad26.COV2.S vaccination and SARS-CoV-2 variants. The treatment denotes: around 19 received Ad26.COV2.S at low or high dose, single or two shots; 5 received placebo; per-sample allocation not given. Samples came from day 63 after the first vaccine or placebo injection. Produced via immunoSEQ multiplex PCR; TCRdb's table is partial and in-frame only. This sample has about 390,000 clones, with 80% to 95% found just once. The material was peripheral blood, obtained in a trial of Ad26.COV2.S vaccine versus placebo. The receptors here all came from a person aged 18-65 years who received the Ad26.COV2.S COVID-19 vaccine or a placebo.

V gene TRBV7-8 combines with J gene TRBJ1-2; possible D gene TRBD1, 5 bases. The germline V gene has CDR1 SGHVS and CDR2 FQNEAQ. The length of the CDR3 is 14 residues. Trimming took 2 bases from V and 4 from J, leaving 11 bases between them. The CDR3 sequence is CASSLYGQIYGYTF. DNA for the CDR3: TGTGCCAGCAGCTTATATGGACAAATCTATGGCTACACCTTC.

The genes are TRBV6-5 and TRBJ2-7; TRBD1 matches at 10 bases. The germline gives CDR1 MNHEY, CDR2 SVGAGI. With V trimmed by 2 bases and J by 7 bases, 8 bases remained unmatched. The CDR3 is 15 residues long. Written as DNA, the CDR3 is TGTGCCAGCAGTTACCCAACGGACAGGGGGGGGGAGCAGTACTTC. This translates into CASSYPTDRGGEQYF.

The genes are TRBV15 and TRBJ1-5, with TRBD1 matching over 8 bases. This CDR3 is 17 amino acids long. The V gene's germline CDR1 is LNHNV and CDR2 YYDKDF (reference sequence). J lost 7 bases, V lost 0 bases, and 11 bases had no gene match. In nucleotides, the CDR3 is TGTGCCACCAGCAGAGATCATGACTGGACAGGGTTACAGCCCCAGCATTTT. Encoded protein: CATSRDHDWTGLQPQHF.

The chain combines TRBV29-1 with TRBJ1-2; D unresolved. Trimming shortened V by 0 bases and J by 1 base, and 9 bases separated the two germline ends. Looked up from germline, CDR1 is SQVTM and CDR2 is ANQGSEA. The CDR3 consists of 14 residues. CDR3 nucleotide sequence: TGCAGCGTTGAAGATCAGGAGCATAACTATGGCTACACCTTC. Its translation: CSVEDQEHNYGYTF.

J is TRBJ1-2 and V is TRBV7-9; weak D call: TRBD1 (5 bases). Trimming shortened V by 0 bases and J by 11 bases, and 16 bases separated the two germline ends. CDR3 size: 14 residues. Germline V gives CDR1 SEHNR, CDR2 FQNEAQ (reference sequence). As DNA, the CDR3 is TGTGCCAGCAGCTTAGCATTGGGACTGCCCTCGTACACCTTC. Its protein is CASSLALGLPSYTF.

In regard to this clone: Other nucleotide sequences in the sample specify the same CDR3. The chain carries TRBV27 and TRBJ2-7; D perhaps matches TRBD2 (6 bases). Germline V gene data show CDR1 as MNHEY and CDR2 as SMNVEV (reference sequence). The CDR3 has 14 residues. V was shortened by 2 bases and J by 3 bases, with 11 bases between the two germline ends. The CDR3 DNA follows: TGTGCCAGCAGTTTAAGGGCGGGGTACTACGAGCAGTACTTC. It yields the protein CASSLRAGYYEQYF.

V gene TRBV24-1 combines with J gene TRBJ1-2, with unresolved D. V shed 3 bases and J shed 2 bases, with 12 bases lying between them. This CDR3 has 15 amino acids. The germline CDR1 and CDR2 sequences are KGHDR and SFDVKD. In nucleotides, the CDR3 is TGTGCCACCAGTGATCCGGTGAGCCCGAACTATGGCTACACCTTC. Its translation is CATSDPVSPNYGYTF.

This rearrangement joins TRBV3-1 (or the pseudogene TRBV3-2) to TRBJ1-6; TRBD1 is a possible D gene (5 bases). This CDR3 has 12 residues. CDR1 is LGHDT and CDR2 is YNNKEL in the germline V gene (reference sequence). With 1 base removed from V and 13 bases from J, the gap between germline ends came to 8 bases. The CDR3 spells CASSQGQLPLHF. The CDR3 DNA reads TGTGCCAGCAGCCAAGGACAGCTTCCCCTCCACTTT.

The CDR3 loop reads CASSQVGWRSEKLFF. CDR3 coding DNA: TGCGCCAGCAGCCAAGTTGGATGGCGGAGTGAAAAACTGTTTTTT. V usage is TRBV4-3 and J usage is TRBJ1-4; D remains ambiguous. CDR3 length: 15 residues. The germline gives CDR1 LGHNA, CDR2 YSLEER. Trimming left V 1 base short and J 7 bases short, with 13 bases between.

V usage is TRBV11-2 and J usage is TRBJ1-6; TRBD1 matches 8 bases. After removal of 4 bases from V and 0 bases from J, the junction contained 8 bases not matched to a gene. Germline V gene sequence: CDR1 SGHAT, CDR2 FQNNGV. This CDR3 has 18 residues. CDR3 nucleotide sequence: TGTGCCAGCAGCTCTCCGGGACAGGTGACCTCCTATAATTCACCCCTCCACTTT. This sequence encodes CASSSPGQVTSYNSPLHF.

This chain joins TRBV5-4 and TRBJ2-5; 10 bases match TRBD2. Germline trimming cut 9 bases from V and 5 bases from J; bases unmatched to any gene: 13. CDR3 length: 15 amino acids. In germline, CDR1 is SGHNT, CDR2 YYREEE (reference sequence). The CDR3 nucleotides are TGTGCCACAAGCAGGCTAGCGGGGGCTTGGGAGACCCAGTACTTC. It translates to CATSRLAGAWETQYF.

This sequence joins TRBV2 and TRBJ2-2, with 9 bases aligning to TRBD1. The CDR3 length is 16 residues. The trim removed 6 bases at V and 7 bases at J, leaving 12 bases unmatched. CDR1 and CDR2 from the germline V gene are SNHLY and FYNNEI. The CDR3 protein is CASRAGTGLLHGELFF. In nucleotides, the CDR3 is TGTGCCAGCAGAGCCGGGACAGGGTTGTTACACGGGGAGCTGTTTTTT. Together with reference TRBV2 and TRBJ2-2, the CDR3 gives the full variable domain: EPEVTQTPSHQVTQMGQEVILRCVPISNHLYFYWYRQILGQKVEFLVSFYNNEISEKSEIFDDQFSVERPDGSNFTLKIRSTKLEDSAMYFCASRAGTGLLHGELFFGEGSRLTVL.

CDR3 sequence: CASSLGAGSSYEQYF. CDR3 in DNA: TGTGCCAGCAGCTTAGGGGCAGGGAGCTCCTACGAGCAGTACTTC. The genes are TRBV7-2 and TRBJ2-7; D tentatively fits TRBD1 or TRBD2 (5 bases each). CDR1 and CDR2 from the germline V gene are SGHTA and FQGNSA. This CDR3 spans 15 amino acids. V dropped 1 base and J dropped 0 bases, with 10 bases sitting between them.

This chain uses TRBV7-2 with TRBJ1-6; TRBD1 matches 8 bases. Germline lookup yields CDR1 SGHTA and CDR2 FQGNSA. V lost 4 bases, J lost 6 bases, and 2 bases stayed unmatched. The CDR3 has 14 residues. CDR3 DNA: TGTGCCAGCAGCTCACAGGGGGTTAATTCACCCCTCCACTTT. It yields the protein CASSSQGVNSPLHF.

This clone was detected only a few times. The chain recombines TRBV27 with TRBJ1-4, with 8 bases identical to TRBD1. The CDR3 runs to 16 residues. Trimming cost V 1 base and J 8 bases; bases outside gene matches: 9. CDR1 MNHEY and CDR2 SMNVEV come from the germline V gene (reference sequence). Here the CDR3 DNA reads TGTGCCAGCAGTTTATTATACCCGACAGGGGCGGAAAAACTGTTTTTT. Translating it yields CASSLLYPTGAEKLFF.

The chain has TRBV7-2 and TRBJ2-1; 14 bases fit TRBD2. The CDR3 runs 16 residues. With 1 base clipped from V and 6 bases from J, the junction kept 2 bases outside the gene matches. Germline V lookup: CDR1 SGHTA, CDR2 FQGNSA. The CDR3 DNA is TGTGCCAGCAGCTTAGGACTAGCGGGGGGGACCAATGAGCAGTTCTTC. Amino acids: CASSLGLAGGTNEQFF.

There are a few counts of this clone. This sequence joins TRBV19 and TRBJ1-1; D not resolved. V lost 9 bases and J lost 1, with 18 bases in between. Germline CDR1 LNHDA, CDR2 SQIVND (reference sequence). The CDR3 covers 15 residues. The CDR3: CASQPTVGWNTEAFF. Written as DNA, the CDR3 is TGTGCCAGCCAACCCACCGTCGGGTGGAACACTGAAGCTTTCTTT.

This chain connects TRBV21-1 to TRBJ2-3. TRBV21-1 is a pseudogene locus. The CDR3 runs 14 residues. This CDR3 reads CASSPPDGTDTQYF. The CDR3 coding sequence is TGTGCCAGCAGCCCCCCGGACGGGACAGATACGCAGTATTTT.

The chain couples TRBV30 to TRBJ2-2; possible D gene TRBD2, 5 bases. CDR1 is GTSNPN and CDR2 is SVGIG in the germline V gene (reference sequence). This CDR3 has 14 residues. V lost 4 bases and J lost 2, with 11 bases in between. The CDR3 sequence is CAWKRGINTGELFF. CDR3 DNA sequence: TGTGCCTGGAAGAGAGGGATTAACACCGGGGAGCTGTTTTTT.

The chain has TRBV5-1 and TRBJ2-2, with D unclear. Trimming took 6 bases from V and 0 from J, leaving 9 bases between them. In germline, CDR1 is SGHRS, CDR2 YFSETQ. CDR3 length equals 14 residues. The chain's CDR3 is CASMGFANTGELFF. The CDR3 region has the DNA TGCGCCAGCATGGGATTCGCGAACACCGGGGAGCTGTTTTTT.

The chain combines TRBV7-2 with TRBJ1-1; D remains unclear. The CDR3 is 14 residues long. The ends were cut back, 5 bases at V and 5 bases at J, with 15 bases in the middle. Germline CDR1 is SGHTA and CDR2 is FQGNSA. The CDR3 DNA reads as TGTGCCAGCAGCACCTACACGGGGTGGACTGAAGCTTTCTTT. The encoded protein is CASSTYTGWTEAFF. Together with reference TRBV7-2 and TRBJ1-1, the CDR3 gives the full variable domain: GAGVSQSPSNKVTEKGKDVELRCDPISGHTALYWYRQSLGQGLEFLIYFQGNSAPDKSGLPSDRFSAERTGGSVSTLTIQRTQQEDSAVYLCASSTYTGWTEAFFGQGTRLTVV.

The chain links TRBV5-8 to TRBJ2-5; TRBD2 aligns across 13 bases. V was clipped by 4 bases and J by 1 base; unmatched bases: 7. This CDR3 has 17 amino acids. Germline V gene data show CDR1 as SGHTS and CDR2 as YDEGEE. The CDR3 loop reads CASSMGLAGSGQETQYF. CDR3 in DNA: TGTGCCAGCAGCATGGGACTAGCGGGATCGGGCCAAGAGACCCAGTACTTC.

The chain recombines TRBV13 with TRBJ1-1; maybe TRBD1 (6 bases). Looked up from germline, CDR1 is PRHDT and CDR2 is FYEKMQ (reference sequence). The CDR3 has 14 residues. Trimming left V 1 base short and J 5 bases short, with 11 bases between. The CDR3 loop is CASSLVARGTEAFF. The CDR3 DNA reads TGTGCCAGCAGCTTAGTCGCCAGGGGAACTGAAGCTTTCTTT. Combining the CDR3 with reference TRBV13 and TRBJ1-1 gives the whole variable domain AAGVIQSPRHLIKEKRETATLKCYPIPRHDTVYWYQQGPGQDPQFLISFYEKMQSDKGSIPDRFSAQQFSDYHSELNMSSLELGDSALYFCASSLVARGTEAFFGQGTRLTVV.

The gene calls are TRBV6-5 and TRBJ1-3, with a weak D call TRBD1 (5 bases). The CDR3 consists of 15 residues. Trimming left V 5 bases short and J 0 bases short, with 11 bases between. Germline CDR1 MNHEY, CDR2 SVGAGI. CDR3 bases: TGTGCCAGCAGTCGAGGGGAGATCTCTGGAAACACCATATATTTT. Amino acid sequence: CASSRGEISGNTIYF.

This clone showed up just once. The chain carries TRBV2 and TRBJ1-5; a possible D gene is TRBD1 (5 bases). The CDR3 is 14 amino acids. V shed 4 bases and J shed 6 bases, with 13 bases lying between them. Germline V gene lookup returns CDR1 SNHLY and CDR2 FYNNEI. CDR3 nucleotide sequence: TGTGCCAGCAGTGGATACAGGTCTAGTCAGCCCCAGCATTTT. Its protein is CASSGYRSSQPQHF.

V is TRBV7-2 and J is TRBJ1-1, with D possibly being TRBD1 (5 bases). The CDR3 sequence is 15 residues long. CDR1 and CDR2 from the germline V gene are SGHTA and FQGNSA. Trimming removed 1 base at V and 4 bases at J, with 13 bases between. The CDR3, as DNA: TGTGCCAGCAGCTTAGTGGCCAGGGTGGGCACTGAAGCTTTCTTT. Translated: CASSLVARVGTEAFF.

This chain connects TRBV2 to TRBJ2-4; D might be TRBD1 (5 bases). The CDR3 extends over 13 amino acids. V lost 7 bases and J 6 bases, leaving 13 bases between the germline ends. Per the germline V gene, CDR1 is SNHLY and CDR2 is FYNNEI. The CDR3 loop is CASIMDTGNIQYF. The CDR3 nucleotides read TGTGCCAGCATCATGGACACTGGAAACATTCAGTACTTC. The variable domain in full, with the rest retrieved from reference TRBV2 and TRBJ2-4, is EPEVTQTPSHQVTQMGQEVILRCVPISNHLYFYWYRQILGQKVEFLVSFYNNEISEKSEIFDDQFSVERPDGSNFTLKIRSTKLEDSAMYFCASIMDTGNIQYFGAGTRLSVL.

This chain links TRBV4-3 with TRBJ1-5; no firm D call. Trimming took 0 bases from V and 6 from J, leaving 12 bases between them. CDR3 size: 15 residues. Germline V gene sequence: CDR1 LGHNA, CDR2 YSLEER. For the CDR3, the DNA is TGCGCCAGCAGCCAAGACTTCAGTGGCGGTCAGCCCCAGCATTTT. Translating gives CASSQDFSGGQPQHF.